Below are 3 T cell receptor beta chains sequenced from a single sample in a study of CXCR3-negative and CXCR3-positive naive CD8 T cells. The antigens these receptors bind are not known. Study findings and constraints: CXCR3-positive naive cells had TRB CDR3s that were more hydrophobic than CXCR3-negative naive cells had.

5' RACE that incorporated UMI labels was used to prepare the TRB cDNA libraries. Reprocessing the 5' RACE reads, TCRdb reports a single entry for every CDR3 protein and omits DNA. The listing contains some 150,000 distinct CDR3 sequences. Sequences were obtained from naive CXCR3+ CD8+ T cells from blood. Documented subset: CD45RO-CCR7+CD27+CD95- naive CD8+ T cells expressing CXCR3 (TNR3+). Receptor source: a human donor in good health. Some clones in this sample may be carry-over from other donors' samples.

The J gene is TRBJ2-3, the V gene TRBV5-6. There are 15 residues in the CDR3. The V gene's germline CDR1 is SGHDT and CDR2 YYEEEE. The CDR3 loop is CASSLGRMGTDTQYF.

V and J are TRBV7-3 and TRBJ2-7; TCRdb indicates TRBD2, and absent DNA this call remains unverified. Germline values: CDR1 SGHTA, CDR2 FQGTGA. The CDR3 loop spans 14 amino acids. The CDR3 loop reads CASSLGGDYGEQYF. The variable domain in full, with the rest retrieved from reference TRBV7-3 and TRBJ2-7, is GAGVSQTPSNKVTEKGKYVELRCDPISGHTALYWYRQSLGQGPEFLIYFQGTGAADDSGLPNDRFFAVRPEGSVSTLKIQRTERGDSAVYLCASSLGGDYGEQYFGPGTRLTVT.

The V gene is TRBV20-1, the J gene TRBJ2-7. This CDR3 is 12 amino acids long. The germline gives CDR1 DFQATT, CDR2 SNEGSKA (reference sequence). The CDR3 loop reads CSARVETYEQYF.